This T cell receptor (beta chain) comes out of a study of blood T cell repertoires in COVID-19. Across the whole study: The United States, Italy and Spain were the sources of the acute and convalescent COVID-19 samples. The cDNA or gDNA used as material had been derived from T cells, B-cell-depleted T cells, or PBMCs.

CDR1 and CDR2 (germline): SGHNT, YYREEE (reference sequence). The V and J ends lost 3 bases and 9 bases respectively, with 13 bases between them. This CDR3 spans 13 amino acids. Study processing details: Estimated nucleated cell counts came from reference gene primer amplification. The table came from immunoSEQ multiplex PCR; TCRdb's copy has only in-frame clones and leaves some out. D and trimming come from the DNA, and the V and J calls and clone size come from that table. This table has 400,000 to 450,000 clones, about nine tenths appearing once. While infection was still active, Seattle patients were enrolled and then followed longitudinally.

Sequencing used peripheral blood. The rearrangement uses TRBV5-4 and TRBJ2-4; weak D call: TRBD1 (7 bases). The clonotype was recovered from a woman aged 40 to 55 with COVID-19, enrolled during active disease. The CDR3 region has the DNA TGTGCCAGCAGCTCAAATCAGGGGGGCATTCAGTACTTC. Its translation is CASSSNQGGIQYF. The variable domain in full, with the rest retrieved from reference TRBV5-4 and TRBJ2-4, is ETGVTQSPTHLIKTRGQQVTLRCSSQSGHNTVSWYQQALGQGPQFIFQYYREEENGRGNFPPRFSGLQFPNYSSELNVNALELDDSALYLCASSSNQGGIQYFGAGTRLSVL.